The rows below give T cell receptor beta chains drawn from one sample of a study of T cell responses to AZD1222 COVID-19 vaccine. TCRdb's table, derived via immunoSEQ multiplex PCR, lists solely in-frame clones and lacks some. The table shows 65,000 to 95,000 clones, with approximately 85% occurring only once. The sample was peripheral blood, taken 28 days after the second AZD1222 dose. Receptors were obtained from an adult who received the AZD1222 COVID-19 vaccine. CDR3s include the opening cysteine and the closing phenylalanine or tryptophan. The order of the fields is V gene, D gene, J gene, clone size, CDR3 DNA, CDR3 protein. D genes are given only for firm matches. The size entry is marked missing in some rows and otherwise reads once, few, many or a size class.

v_call: TRBV19; d_call: TRBD2; j_call: TRBJ2-7; clone_size: .; cdr3_nt: TGTGCCAGTAGTATAGGTGGCGGGGGCTACGAGCAGTACTTC; cdr3_aa: CASSIGGGGYEQYF
v_call: TRBV4-2; d_call: .; j_call: TRBJ1-6; clone_size: few; cdr3_nt: TGTGCCAGCAGCCCACACGAGGTGGTGGGGATCTCCTATAATTCACCCCTCCACTTT; cdr3_aa: CASSPHEVVGISYNSPLHF
v_call: TRBV27; d_call: .; j_call: TRBJ1-1; clone_size: few; cdr3_nt: TGTGCCAGCAGTTTGTATGGTGCCACTGAAGCTTTCTTT; cdr3_aa: CASSLYGATEAFF
v_call: TRBV12-3/TRBV12-4; d_call: .; j_call: TRBJ1-5; clone_size: .; cdr3_nt: TGTGCCAGCAGTTTAAGGGACCATCAGCCCCAGCATTTT; cdr3_aa: CASSLRDHQPQHF
v_call: TRBV6-5; d_call: .; j_call: TRBJ1-6; clone_size: .; cdr3_nt: TGTGCCAGCAGTTACACACTTAATTCACCCCTCCACTTT; cdr3_aa: CASSYTLNSPLHF
v_call: TRBV10-3; d_call: TRBD2; j_call: TRBJ2-5; clone_size: .; cdr3_nt: TGTGCCATCAATGAAGCGGGGGGAAGTGAGACCCAGTACTTC; cdr3_aa: CAINEAGGSETQYF
v_call: TRBV19; d_call: .; j_call: TRBJ1-2; clone_size: .; cdr3_nt: TGTGCCAGTAGTATATCAGGCCCCCCTCGAGAAGGCTACACCTTC; cdr3_aa: CASSISGPPREGYTF
v_call: TRBV27; d_call: TRBD1; j_call: TRBJ2-7; clone_size: .; cdr3_nt: TGTGCCAGCAGTCCAACCCAACAGGGGGCCTCCTACGAGCAGTACTTC; cdr3_aa: CASSPTQQGASYEQYF
v_call: TRBV7-3; d_call: TRBD2; j_call: TRBJ2-1; clone_size: .; cdr3_nt: TGTGCCAGCAGCCAATGGGTAGCGGGGGTTTACAATGAGCAGTTCTTC; cdr3_aa: CASSQWVAGVYNEQFF
v_call: TRBV28; d_call: .; j_call: TRBJ1-6; clone_size: .; cdr3_nt: TGTGCCAGCAGTTCTATAACGCAGGGATCACCCCTCCACTTT; cdr3_aa: CASSSITQGSPLHF
v_call: TRBV14; d_call: .; j_call: TRBJ2-3; clone_size: .; cdr3_nt: TGTGCCAGCAGTCACCTAGGGTATGGACGTCCGCGTCCAGATACGCAGTATTTT; cdr3_aa: CASSHLGYGRPRPDTQYF
v_call: TRBV5-6; d_call: .; j_call: TRBJ2-5; clone_size: .; cdr3_nt: TGTGCCAGCAGCTTATCGGGGGGCAGGAAGACCCAGTACTTC; cdr3_aa: CASSLSGGRKTQYF
v_call: TRBV27; d_call: TRBD2; j_call: TRBJ2-1; clone_size: .; cdr3_nt: TGTGCCAGCAGTCTGGGGACTAGCGGGGGGTCATACAATGAGCAGTTCTTC; cdr3_aa: CASSLGTSGGSYNEQFF
v_call: TRBV6-1; d_call: TRBD1; j_call: TRBJ1-1; clone_size: .; cdr3_nt: TGTGCCAGCAGTGAAAGTCTTCAGGACAGGGCAGTAGCTTTCTTT; cdr3_aa: CASSESLQDRAVAFF
v_call: TRBV25-1; d_call: TRBD1; j_call: TRBJ1-4; clone_size: .; cdr3_nt: TGTGCCAGCAGTGAAATAGGGGGCGCGGGGGAAAAACTGTTTTTT; cdr3_aa: CASSEIGGAGEKLFF
v_call: TRBV6-5; d_call: .; j_call: TRBJ2-7; clone_size: .; cdr3_nt: .; cdr3_aa: CASRISTSAWLDF
v_call: TRBV27; d_call: .; j_call: TRBJ1-4; clone_size: .; cdr3_nt: TGTGCCAGCAGTTTAAACCCGGGACACCCTAATGAAAAACTGTTTTTT; cdr3_aa: CASSLNPGHPNEKLFF
v_call: TRBV19; d_call: .; j_call: TRBJ2-7; clone_size: .; cdr3_nt: TGCAAGAAGGACTACGAGCAGTACTTC; cdr3_aa: CKKDYEQYF
v_call: TRBV19; d_call: TRBD1; j_call: TRBJ2-7; clone_size: .; cdr3_nt: TGTGCCAGTAGTGTTGGGACAGGGGTGTACGAGCAGTACTTC; cdr3_aa: CASSVGTGVYEQYF
v_call: TRBV19; d_call: .; j_call: TRBJ2-7; clone_size: .; cdr3_nt: TGTGCCAGTAGTATAGAACTTCGGGGACGCGAGCAGTACTTC; cdr3_aa: CASSIELRGREQYF
v_call: TRBV28; d_call: .; j_call: TRBJ1-2; clone_size: .; cdr3_nt: TGTGCCAGCAGCCCACTAACAGTGTTTCTCTATGGCTACACCTTC; cdr3_aa: CASSPLTVFLYGYTF
v_call: TRBV29-1; d_call: .; j_call: TRBJ2-5; clone_size: .; cdr3_nt: TGCAGCGTAACCCAGAACCAAGAGACCCAGTACTTC; cdr3_aa: CSVTQNQETQYF
v_call: TRBV2; d_call: .; j_call: TRBJ1-1; clone_size: .; cdr3_nt: TGTGCCAGCAGTACGGGGGGAAGGTCTGAAGCTTTCTTT; cdr3_aa: CASSTGGRSEAFF
v_call: TRBV14; d_call: TRBD1; j_call: TRBJ1-2; clone_size: once; cdr3_nt: TGTGCCAGCAGCCAAGATCTGGCCGGGACAGGGGAAGGCTACACCTTC; cdr3_aa: CASSQDLAGTGEGYTF
v_call: TRBV4-1; d_call: .; j_call: TRBJ1-2; clone_size: .; cdr3_nt: TGCGCCAGCAGCCAAGTGACCCTCTATGGCTACACCTTC; cdr3_aa: CASSQVTLYGYTF
v_call: TRBV6-6; d_call: .; j_call: TRBJ1-2; clone_size: .; cdr3_nt: .; cdr3_aa: CASSSSDRIDYGYTF
v_call: TRBV3-1/TRBV3-2; d_call: TRBD1; j_call: TRBJ1-6; clone_size: .; cdr3_nt: TGTGCCAGCAGCCACCTGGACAGGGCAAAGGCACCCCTCCACTTT; cdr3_aa: CASSHLDRAKAPLHF
v_call: TRBV4-1; d_call: .; j_call: TRBJ1-4; clone_size: .; cdr3_nt: TGCGCCAGCAGCCAAGCCTCCGGCGCGGGTGAAAAACTGTTTTTT; cdr3_aa: CASSQASGAGEKLFF
v_call: TRBV2; d_call: .; j_call: TRBJ2-7; clone_size: .; cdr3_nt: TGTGCCAGCAGTGATCCCGGGACCTACGAGCAGTACTTC; cdr3_aa: CASSDPGTYEQYF
v_call: TRBV10-3; d_call: .; j_call: TRBJ2-1; clone_size: few; cdr3_nt: TGTGCCATCAGTACAGGGAGCTCCTACAATGAGCAGTTCTTC; cdr3_aa: CAISTGSSYNEQFF
v_call: TRBV27; d_call: .; j_call: TRBJ1-1; clone_size: once; cdr3_nt: TGTGCCAGCACTCGTAGAACCGGGGGGAACACTGAAGCTTTCTTT; cdr3_aa: CASTRRTGGNTEAFF
v_call: TRBV7-9; d_call: .; j_call: TRBJ2-1; clone_size: .; cdr3_nt: TGTGCCAGCAGCTTAGTTTTCGGGACAGGGCGGGAGGAGGAGCAGTTCTTC; cdr3_aa: CASSLVFGTGREEEQFF
v_call: TRBV28; d_call: .; j_call: TRBJ2-7; clone_size: .; cdr3_nt: TGTGCCAGCAGGCCAGGGGGGAGCTACGAGCAGTACTTC; cdr3_aa: CASRPGGSYEQYF
v_call: TRBV5-4; d_call: TRBD1; j_call: TRBJ1-6; clone_size: few; cdr3_nt: TGTGCCAGCAGCGTCTGGACAGGGTTTTCACCCCTCCACTTT; cdr3_aa: CASSVWTGFSPLHF
v_call: TRBV10-3; d_call: .; j_call: TRBJ1-3; clone_size: .; cdr3_nt: TGTGCCATCAGCTTTGATCGCTCTGGAAACACCATATATTTT; cdr3_aa: CAISFDRSGNTIYF
v_call: TRBV3-1/TRBV3-2; d_call: TRBD2; j_call: TRBJ2-3; clone_size: once; cdr3_nt: TGTGCCAGCAGCCGAACGGGGGGGCCGAGAGATACGCAGTATTTT; cdr3_aa: CASSRTGGPRDTQYF